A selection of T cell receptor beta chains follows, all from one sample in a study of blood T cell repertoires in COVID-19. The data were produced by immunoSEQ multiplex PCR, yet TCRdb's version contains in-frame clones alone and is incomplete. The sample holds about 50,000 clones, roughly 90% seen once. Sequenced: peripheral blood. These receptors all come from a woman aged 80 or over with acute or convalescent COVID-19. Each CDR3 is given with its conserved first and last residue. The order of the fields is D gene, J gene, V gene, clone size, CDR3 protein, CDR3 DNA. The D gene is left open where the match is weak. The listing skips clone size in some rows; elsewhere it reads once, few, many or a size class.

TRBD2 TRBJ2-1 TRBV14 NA CASNPLAGGNEQFF TGTGCCAGCAACCCTCTAGCGGGAGGCAATGAGCAGTTCTTC
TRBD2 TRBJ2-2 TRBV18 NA CASSPWTSGNTGELFF TGTGCCAGCTCACCATGGACTAGCGGTAACACCGGGGAGCTGTTTTTT
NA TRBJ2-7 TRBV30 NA CAWTRDGSSYEQYF TGTGCCTGGACTCGGGACGGGAGCTCCTACGAGCAGTACTTC
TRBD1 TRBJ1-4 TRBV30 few CAWTGQARGKLFF TGTGCCTGGACCGGACAGGCTAGGGGAAAACTGTTTTTT
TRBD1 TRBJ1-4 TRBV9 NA CASSPRQGSEKLFF TGTGCCAGCAGCCCTCGACAGGGAAGTGAAAAACTGTTTTTT
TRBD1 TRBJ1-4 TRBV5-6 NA CASSTQGALSEKLFF TGTGCCAGCAGCACTCAGGGGGCGCTGAGTGAAAAACTGTTTTTT
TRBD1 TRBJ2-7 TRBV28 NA CASSLGQDYEQYF TGTGCCAGCAGTTTGGGACAGGACTACGAGCAGTACTTC
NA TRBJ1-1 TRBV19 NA CASSSDSGSPAEAFF TGTGCCAGTAGTAGCGATTCCGGGTCCCCGGCTGAAGCTTTCTTT
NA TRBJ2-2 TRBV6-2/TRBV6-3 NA CASSYSPAREQRAGELFF TGTGCCAGCAGTTATTCCCCCGCGAGGGAGCAGAGAGCCGGGGAGCTGTTTTTT
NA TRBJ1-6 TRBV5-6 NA CASSLGSHNSPLHF TGTGCCAGCAGCTTGGGCAGTCATAATTCACCCCTCCACTTT
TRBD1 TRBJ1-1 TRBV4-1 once CASSQEDRKTEAFF TGCGCCAGCAGCCAAGAGGACAGGAAAACTGAAGCTTTCTTT
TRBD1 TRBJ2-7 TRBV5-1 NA CASSIRPGQGSDEQYF TGCGCCAGCAGCATACGACCGGGACAGGGGTCCGACGAGCAGTACTTC
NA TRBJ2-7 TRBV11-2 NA CASSFSEGAYEQYF TGTGCCAGCAGCTTTTCGGAGGGGGCTTACGAGCAGTACTTC
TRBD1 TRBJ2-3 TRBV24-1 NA CATSDQDRTGTDTQYF TGTGCCACCAGTGACCAGGACAGGACTGGCACAGATACGCAGTATTTT
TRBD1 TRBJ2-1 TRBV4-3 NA CASSQDLGQGDNEQFF TGCGCCAGCAGCCAAGATCTAGGACAGGGCGACAATGAGCAGTTCTTC
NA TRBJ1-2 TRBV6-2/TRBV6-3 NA CASSLSDRNYGYTF TGTGCCAGCAGTTTGTCCGACAGGAACTATGGCTACACCTTC